This TCR beta chain was profiled in a study of cytomegalovirus exposure and HLA in healthy donors. Study as a whole: The same platform was used for the 100 to 150 validation repertoires and the approximately 700 first-cohort repertoires, a later analysis reported.

Findings and limits, study-wide: Researchers counted 164 TCR beta chains as cytomegalovirus-associated.

V was clipped by 7 bases and J by 2 bases, with 17 bases between them. Germline assignment: CDR1 LNHDA and CDR2 SQIVND (reference sequence). This CDR3 region has 15 residues. The study drew the donors from its approximately 110-subject validation cohort, separate from the approximately 670-subject first cohort. The data were produced by immunoSEQ multiplex PCR, yet TCRdb's version contains in-frame clones alone and is incomplete. This sample carries about 190,000 clones, 84% of them seen once, and the ten largest clones take roughly 7.5%. This clone was recorded only once. Its antigen remains unknown.

Sample: PBMCs. This rearrangement joins TRBV19 to TRBJ1-1; a possible D gene is TRBD1 (5 bases). This clonotype was obtained from a man aged 18 to 35 in good health and CMV-seropositive. This chain's CDR3 is CASMKPGGYNTEAFF. Here the CDR3 DNA reads TGTGCCAGTATGAAGCCGGGGGGATACAACACTGAAGCTTTCTTT.